The present TCR beta chain was sequenced within a study of follicular helper T cells after annual influenza vaccination. Study-level information: Days 0, 7 and 28 post-vaccination were the blood draw times.

Broader study findings: ICOS+CD38+ cTfh clonality tracked population frequency, and its change tracked circulating plasmablast change. Day 7 ICOS+CD38+ clones later appeared mostly in ICOS-CD38- cTfh.

The data were produced by immunoSEQ multiplex PCR, yet TCRdb's version contains in-frame clones alone and is incomplete. The sample records approximately 13,000 clones, roughly 78% being singletons. Time point given: 2014-2015 season, pre-vaccination. On this clone: Its antigen is unidentified.

CDR1 and CDR2 from the germline V gene are SGHRS and YFSETQ. Trimming pared 4 bases from V and 8 bases from J, leaving 15 bases between. CDR3 size: 13 residues. The V gene is TRBV5-1, the J gene TRBJ1-2; tentative D call: TRBD1 (5 bases). The sample here was CXCR5- memory CD4+ T cells sorted from blood, taken on the day of influenza vaccination. The receptor comes from an adult who received the influenza vaccine. DNA for the CDR3: TGCGCCAGCAGCCAAGGACCCGGGGCGGGCTACACCTTC. Its translation: CASSQGPGAGYTF.